This T cell receptor (beta chain) was sequenced during a study of blood T cell repertoires in COVID-19. As for the study in general: Some COVID-19 samples were acute and others convalescent; all came from the United States, Italy and Spain. Sources were T cells, B-cell-depleted T cells, or PBMCs; the material itself was cDNA or gDNA.

As originally analysed: Amplification of reference gene primers provided the estimated nucleated cell counts. Some clones are missing from TCRdb's copy, which holds only in-frame ones; the method was immunoSEQ multiplex PCR. That table gives V, J and clone size, and the DNA gave D and trimming. The data show about 330,000 clones, 88% seen once. Input material: PBMCs or T cells enriched from blood (not recorded which). This receptor was obtained from a man under 40 who had recovered from COVID-19.

The CDR3 DNA reads as TGTGCCAGCAGTGGGGGGCGGACCTACGAGCAGTACTTC. Protein sequence: CASSGGRTYEQYF. The chain couples TRBV2 to TRBJ2-7; weak D call: TRBD1 (6 bases). Germline CDR1 SNHLY, CDR2 FYNNEI. The CDR3 extends over 13 amino acids. Trimming cost V 4 bases and J 2 bases, with 9 bases left between them.